Listed below are T cell receptor beta chains from one sample, sequenced in a study of cytomegalovirus exposure and HLA in healthy donors. Libraries were prepared by immunoSEQ multiplex PCR; TCRdb keeps only in-frame clonotypes and omits some of them. The repertoire holds 150,000 to 200,000 clones, with more than 85% as singletons. The sequenced sample consisted of PBMCs. These TCRs come from a woman aged 18-35 years in good health and CMV-seronegative. Each CDR3 is given with its conserved first and last residue. The D gene is left open where the match is weak. Some rows mark clone size as missing; the rest say once, few, many or name a class of expanded clone.

CDR3: CASSWTTGKETQYF
DNA: TGCGCCAGCAGCTGGACGACAGGGAAAGAGACCCAGTACTTC
size: -
D: TRBD1
J: TRBJ2-5
V: TRBV5-1

CDR3: CASSENSHTEAFF
DNA: TGTGCCAGCAGTGAGAACAGCCACACTGAAGCTTTCTTT
size: -
D: -
J: TRBJ1-1
V: TRBV6-5

CDR3: CASSPGQGAEKTQYF
DNA: TGTGCCAGCTCACCAGGACAGGGGGCAGAAAAGACCCAGTACTTC
size: -
D: TRBD1
J: TRBJ2-5
V: TRBV18

CDR3: CASSLGGGPTYEQYF
DNA: TGCGCCAGCAGCTTGGGCGGGGGTCCAACCTACGAGCAGTACTTC
size: -
D: TRBD2
J: TRBJ2-7
V: TRBV5-1

CDR3: CASSPWEGGTEAFF
DNA: TGTGCCAGCAGCCCTTGGGAGGGAGGCACTGAAGCTTTCTTT
size: -
D: -
J: TRBJ1-1
V: TRBV5-4

CDR3: CASRAGTVASGELFF
DNA: TGCGCCAGCAGGGCCGGGACAGTAGCGTCCGGGGAGCTGTTTTTT
size: -
D: TRBD1
J: TRBJ2-2
V: TRBV10-2

CDR3: CASSTRTLQETQYF
DNA: TGTGCCAGCAGCACCAGGACACTCCAAGAGACCCAGTACTTC
size: -
D: -
J: TRBJ2-5
V: TRBV13

CDR3: CASSRGQGEGYTF
DNA: TGTGCCAGTAGTAGAGGACAGGGGGAGGGCTACACCTTC
size: -
D: TRBD1
J: TRBJ1-2
V: TRBV19

CDR3: CASDSRNQPQHF
DNA: TGTGCCAGCGACAGCCGCAATCAGCCCCAGCATTTT
size: -
D: -
J: TRBJ1-5
V: TRBV19

CDR3: CASSLVQGDNEQFF
DNA: TGTGCCAGCAGCTTAGTACAAGGGGACAATGAGCAGTTCTTC
size: -
D: -
J: TRBJ2-1
V: TRBV7-9

CDR3: CASSLAGGSYEQYF
DNA: TGCGCCAGCAGCTTGGCCGGCGGTTCCTACGAGCAGTACTTC
size: -
D: -
J: TRBJ2-7
V: TRBV5-1

CDR3: CASSEWRQSNQPQHF
DNA: TGTGCCAGCAGTGAATGGAGACAGAGCAATCAGCCCCAGCATTTT
size: -
D: -
J: TRBJ1-5
V: TRBV2

CDR3: CASSQAYGQGRQPQHF
DNA: TGCGCCAGCAGCCAAGCGTACGGACAGGGAAGGCAGCCCCAGCATTTT
size: few
D: TRBD1
J: TRBJ1-5
V: TRBV4-3

CDR3: CAWSGRGTYEQYF
DNA: TGTGCCTGGAGTGGCCGGGGTACCTACGAGCAGTACTTC
size: once
D: -
J: TRBJ2-7
V: TRBV30

CDR3: CAISGGQLNTEAFF
DNA: TGTGCCATCTCCGGCGGACAGTTGAACACTGAAGCTTTCTTT
size: few
D: -
J: TRBJ1-1
V: TRBV10-3

CDR3: CASSFVPGQFNYGYTF
DNA: TGTGCCAGCAGTTTCGTACCGGGACAGTTTAACTATGGCTACACCTTC
size: -
D: TRBD1
J: TRBJ1-2
V: TRBV5-6

CDR3: CASSLGQGSYEQYF
DNA: TGCGCCAGCAGCTTGGGTCAGGGTAGCTACGAGCAGTACTTC
size: -
D: -
J: TRBJ2-7
V: TRBV5-1

CDR3: CATDREYNEQFF
DNA: TGTGCCACTGACAGAGAATACAATGAGCAGTTCTTC
size: -
D: -
J: TRBJ2-1
V: TRBV6-1

CDR3: CASSKGGDSSYNEQFF
DNA: TGTGCCAGTAGTAAAGGGGGGGACTCTTCCTACAATGAGCAGTTCTTC
size: -
D: -
J: TRBJ2-1
V: TRBV19

CDR3: CASSSNSGSGNTEAFF
DNA: TGTGCCAGCTCGTCCAATAGTGGGTCGGGGAACACTGAAGCTTTCTTT
size: -
D: -
J: TRBJ1-1
V: TRBV18

CDR3: CASSPPTTNYGYTF
DNA: TGTGCCAGCAGTCCCCCGACTACGAACTATGGCTACACCTTC
size: -
D: -
J: TRBJ1-2
V: TRBV28

CDR3: CASSRQVNYGYTF
DNA: TGTGCCAGTAGTAGACAGGTTAACTATGGCTACACCTTC
size: -
D: -
J: TRBJ1-2
V: TRBV19

CDR3: CASSPTGGASGKLFF
DNA: TGTGCCAGCAGCCCCACAGGGGGCGCGTCGGGTAAACTGTTTTTT
size: -
D: TRBD1
J: TRBJ1-4
V: TRBV7-2

CDR3: CASSEAGVNSPLHF
DNA: TGTGCCAGCAGTGAGGCAGGGGTTAATTCACCCCTCCACTTT
size: -
D: -
J: TRBJ1-6
V: TRBV6-1

CDR3: CASTETAAAGNTIYF
DNA: TGTGCCAGCACGGAGACCGCGGCCGCTGGAAACACCATATATTTT
size: -
D: -
J: TRBJ1-3
V: TRBV2

CDR3: CASREQGAYEQYF
DNA: TGTGCCAGTAGGGAGCAGGGGGCCTACGAGCAGTACTTC
size: -
D: TRBD1
J: TRBJ2-7
V: TRBV19

CDR3: CASSLGQVNEEEAFF
DNA: TGTGCCAGCAGCCTGGGACAGGTAAATGAAGAGGAAGCTTTCTTT
size: -
D: TRBD1
J: TRBJ1-1
V: TRBV11-3

CDR3: CASSPLEAGGNNEQFF
DNA: TGTGCCAGCTCACCCCTGGAAGCGGGGGGGAACAATGAGCAGTTCTTC
size: -
D: TRBD2
J: TRBJ2-1
V: TRBV18